The 25 T cell receptor beta chains below were found in one sample sequenced in a study of T cells in Graves' hyperthyroidism and ophthalmopathy. There were TCR beta CDR3 regions amplified from RNA transcripts. The study used the HTBI primer set for a first-round RT-PCR of the TCR CDR3. TCRdb re-analysed the multiplex PCR reads in MiXCR, keeping a single row per CDR3 protein. The table has roughly 400,000 distinct CDR3 sequences, over 13% seen once. Material: blood. The receptors were gathered from a man aged 45 to 65 with Graves' ophthalmopathy.

This clonotype appeared a few times. This may be a read error, as it is one base from a much larger clone. The chain employs TRBV5-1 and TRBJ2-1; 10 bases line up with TRBD1. Germline-derived CDR1 and CDR2 are SGHRS and YFSETQ. This CDR3 is 15 amino acids long. V trimming: 7 bases; J trimming: 7 bases; junction bases outside the gene matches: 11. The CDR3 bases are TGCGCCAGCGGCCTGGGGACAGGGGTTCGTAATGAGCAGTTCTTC. This gives the protein CASGLGTGVRNEQFF.

This clonotype was detected many times. The chain links TRBV20-1 to TRBJ2-3; the match to TRBD2 covers 7 bases. With 7 bases clipped from V and 2 bases from J, the junction kept 12 bases outside the gene matches. The CDR3 is 15 residues long. Germline assignment: CDR1 DFQATT and CDR2 SNEGSKA (reference sequence). The CDR3 DNA reads as TGCAGTGGGGAGAGCCTAGCGGAGATCACAGATACGCAGTATTTT. This translates into CSGESLAEITDTQYF.

The chain employs TRBV7-8 and TRBJ2-5; tentative D call: TRBD1 (6 bases). Trimming removed 1 base from V and 3 bases from J, with 15 bases in between. The germline V gene encodes CDR1 SGHVS and CDR2 FQNEAQ. The CDR3 runs to 16 residues. The CDR3 spells CASSLGPGAVKETQYF. The DNA of the CDR3 is TGTGCCAGCAGCTTAGGTCCAGGGGCGGTAAAAGAGACCCAGTACTTC.

The chain is built from TRBV5-6 and TRBJ2-7, with 8 bases fitting TRBD1. Germline V gives CDR1 SGHDT, CDR2 YYEEEE. The CDR3 covers 14 residues. The V and J ends lost 5 bases and 5 bases, in that order; junction bases with no gene match: 9. The CDR3 DNA reads TGTGCCAGCAGGGCTCGACAGGGGCGGAACGAGCAGTACTTC. Translation: CASRARQGRNEQYF.

The chain combines TRBV3-1 with TRBJ2-1; 9 positions match TRBD2. CDR1 LGHDT and CDR2 YNNKEL come from the germline V gene (reference sequence). With 1 base clipped from V and 5 bases from J, the junction kept 6 bases outside the gene matches. The CDR3 totals 16 residues. Here the CDR3 reads CASSQGLAVFDNEQFF. CDR3 bases: TGTGCCAGCAGCCAAGGACTAGCGGTATTCGACAATGAGCAGTTCTTC.

This clonotype was found many times. The V call is TRBV19, the J call TRBJ2-2, with 9 bases that match TRBD1. The CDR3 loop spans 14 amino acids. Germline trimming cut 4 bases from V and 4 bases from J; bases unmatched to any gene: 1. CDR1 and CDR2 from the germline V gene are LNHDA and SQIVND (reference sequence). This CDR3 is CASSRTGATGELFF. CDR3 bases: TGTGCCAGTAGTAGGACAGGGGCCACCGGGGAGCTGTTTTTT.

J is TRBJ2-6 and V is TRBV7-9; maybe TRBD1 (6 bases). Looked up from germline, CDR1 is SEHNR and CDR2 is FQNEAQ (reference sequence). Trimming removed 6 bases at V and 0 bases at J, with 15 bases between. CDR3 length: 17 amino acids. In DNA, the CDR3 is TGTGCCAGCAGGATGGGGGCGCGGAGCTCTGGGGCCAACGTCCTGACTTTC. Translation: CASRMGARSSGANVLTF.

For the CDR3, the DNA is TGTGCCAGCAGCCCCAGACGCGTGGCTATGGGCGGGCAGTTCTTC. This codes for CASSPRRVAMGGQFF. V and J are TRBV7-3 and TRBJ2-1, with D unresolved. Trimming left V 5 bases short and J 12 bases short, with 23 bases between. CDR3 length: 15 amino acids. The germline CDR1 and CDR2 sequences are SGHTA and FQGTGA.

V and J are TRBV20-1 and TRBJ1-5; tentative D call: TRBD1 (6 bases). The CDR3 covers 13 residues. Trimming removed 3 bases at V and 3 bases at J, with 9 bases between. Germline V gene sequence: CDR1 DFQATT, CDR2 SNEGSKA (reference sequence). CDR3 sequence (DNA): TGCAGTGCTAGGGACAGAGCCAATCAGCCCCAGCATTTT. Residues: CSARDRANQPQHF.

This clonotype was found many times. This sequence joins TRBV18 and TRBJ2-7; D unclear. Trimming left V 2 bases short and J 2 bases short, with 10 bases between. Looked up from germline, CDR1 is KGHSH and CDR2 is LQKENI. This CDR3 comprises 14 residues. In DNA form, the CDR3 reads TGTGCCAGCTCACCATCCCCATACACCTACGAGCAGTACTTC. The encoded protein is CASSPSPYTYEQYF.

This sequence joins TRBV2 and TRBJ2-3; TRBD2 matches 12 bases. The CDR3 has 16 amino acids. Trimming at V came to 9 bases and at J to 4 bases, leaving 11 bases not matched to a gene. The germline gives CDR1 SNHLY, CDR2 FYNNEI. Written as DNA, the CDR3 is TGTGCCAGGAAGATAAGACTAGCGGGAGTGTCAGATACGCAGTATTTT. It codes for CARKIRLAGVSDTQYF.

This clonotype appeared many times. The chain is built from TRBV28 and TRBJ2-3, with a possible D match to TRBD2 (5 bases). The CDR3 length is 17 residues. Trimming removed 5 bases at V and 2 bases at J, with 20 bases between. Germline CDR1 MDHEN, CDR2 SYDVKM. CDR3 sequence: CASSSPRGPQVTDTQYF. CDR3 DNA: TGTGCCAGCAGTAGCCCTCGAGGGCCCCAGGTCACAGATACGCAGTATTTT.

This clonotype was detected many times. The chain couples TRBV6-1 to TRBJ2-7, with TRBD2 matching over 8 bases. V shed 8 bases and J 6 bases; nucleotides not matched to a gene: 9. Germline CDR1 reads MNHNS; CDR2 reads SASEGT. This CDR3 spans 13 amino acids. This chain's CDR3 is CASRAGLGGEQYF. In DNA, the CDR3 is TGTGCCAGCCGTGCGGGACTAGGAGGCGAGCAGTACTTC.

Comments on this clonotype: This may stem from a read error, because a much larger clone lies one nucleotide away. V usage is TRBV7-3 and J usage is TRBJ2-3; the D gene could be TRBD1 or TRBD2 (6 bases each). The CDR3 contains 15 residues. Trimming removed 2 bases from V and 0 bases from J, with 9 bases in between. The germline gives CDR1 SGHTA, CDR2 FQGTGA. DNA for the CDR3: TGTGCCAGCAGCTTAGGGGGGCATAGCACAGATACGCAGTATTTT. Its protein product is CASSLGGHSTDTQYF.

This clonotype has only a few counts. At one end the junction does not follow the germline gene, possibly because of a read error. The chain has TRBV6-1 and TRBJ2-1, with 8 nucleotides matching TRBD2. The CDR3 loop spans 14 amino acids. Germline V gives CDR1 MNHNS, CDR2 SASEGT. CDR3 sequence: CASSGRGSSNEQFF. CDR3 nucleotide sequence: TGTGCCAGCAGCGGGAGGGGGTCCTCCAATGAGCAGTTCTTC.

This clonotype was found many times. The V call is TRBV28, the J call TRBJ1-5; 8 bases map to TRBD1. This CDR3 contains 16 residues. Germline CDR1 reads MDHEN; CDR2 reads SYDVKM. Trimming cost V 6 bases and J 1 base; bases outside gene matches: 8. The CDR3 DNA reads as TGTGCCAGCAGACCTGCAGGGGGCCGAAGCAATCAGCCCCAGCATTTT. Translation gives CASRPAGGRSNQPQHF.

The chain uses TRBV5-1 and TRBJ2-2, with unresolved D. Germline-derived CDR1 and CDR2 are SGHRS and YFSETQ. The CDR3 has 16 amino acids. V lost 0 bases to trimming and J lost 1 base, with 10 bases between them. In nucleotides, the CDR3 is TGCGCCAGCAGCTTGGGAGCTACCAGGAACACCGGGGAGCTGTTTTTT. It specifies CASSLGATRNTGELFF.

The V and J genes are TRBV20-1 and TRBJ1-4, with D possibly being TRBD1 (5 bases). Between the trimmed V and J ends, which lost 6 bases and 5 bases, there was a span of 16 bases. Germline V CDR1 and CDR2: DFQATT, SNEGSKA (reference sequence). CDR3 size: 14 residues. DNA for the CDR3: TGCAGTGCGAGCGGCCCCGGGGGGAATGAAAAACTGTTTTTT. Translation gives CSASGPGGNEKLFF.

This clonotype has a count of ten or more. The gene calls are TRBV29-1 and TRBJ2-7, with 10 bases matching TRBD2. The CDR3 runs 15 residues. With V trimmed by 0 bases and J by 5 bases, 7 bases remained unmatched. Germline V gene data show CDR1 as SQVTM and CDR2 as ANQGSEA. The CDR3: CSVEDLTSGTNEQYF. The DNA of the CDR3 is TGCAGCGTTGAAGACTTAACTAGCGGGACGAACGAGCAGTACTTC.

This clonotype has at least ten counts. This chain connects TRBV7-8 to TRBJ2-3; 12 bases are shared with TRBD2. The germline V gene has CDR1 SGHVS and CDR2 FQNEAQ. This CDR3 comprises 16 residues. The junction had 5 bases not matched to a gene; V was cut back by 5 bases and J by 2 bases. CDR3 loop: CASSPRTSGNTDTQYF. The CDR3 bases are TGTGCCAGCAGCCCGCGGACTAGCGGGAACACAGATACGCAGTATTTT.

This clonotype has just a few counts. CDR3 residues: CASSQVATKKSETQYF. Written as DNA, the CDR3 is TGCGCCAGCAGCCAAGTGGCGACTAAAAAGTCGGAGACCCAGTACTTC. V gene TRBV4-1 combines with J gene TRBJ2-5; tentatively, D is TRBD2 (5 bases). The CDR3 consists of 16 residues. In germline, CDR1 is MGHRA, CDR2 YSYEKL. V lost 1 base and J lost 5, with 17 bases in between.

In this sample, this clonotype turned up many times. In DNA form, the CDR3 reads TGCAGTGCTGAAACTAGCGGGAGGGCCTTGTACGAGCAGTACTTC. Translated, it gives CSAETSGRALYEQYF. V usage is TRBV20-1 and J usage is TRBJ2-7; 13 bases fit TRBD2. Losses at the gene ends were 5 bases for V and 4 bases for J; bases not matched to a gene: 8. This CDR3 has 15 amino acids. CDR1 and CDR2 from the germline V gene are DFQATT and SNEGSKA (reference sequence).

This chain uses TRBV11-2 with TRBJ2-5, with 10 nucleotides matching TRBD2. Trimming cost V 5 bases and J 4 bases; bases outside gene matches: 10. Germline V lookup: CDR1 SGHAT, CDR2 FQNNGV. This CDR3 spans 16 amino acids. The chain's CDR3 is CASSQAVAGGRETQYF. CDR3 in DNA: TGTGCCAGCAGCCAGGCGGTAGCGGGAGGACGAGAGACCCAGTACTTC. The entire variable domain, with the rest obtained from reference TRBV11-2 and TRBJ2-5, is as follows: EAGVAQSPRYKIIEKRQSVAFWCNPISGHATLYWYQQILGQGPKLLIQFQNNGVVDDSQLPKDRFSAERLKGVDSTLKIQPAKLEDSAVYLCASSQAVAGGRETQYFGPGTRLLVL.

This clonotype has a handful of counts. This sequence joins TRBV18 and TRBJ2-1, with D possibly TRBD1 on 7 matching bases. The CDR3 is 16 residues long. V shed 0 bases and J shed 2 bases, with 11 bases lying between them. Germline V CDR1 and CDR2: KGHSH, LQKENI. CDR3 sequence: CASSPPWRGPYNEQFF. CDR3 nucleotide sequence: TGTGCCAGCTCACCACCGTGGAGGGGGCCCTACAATGAGCAGTTCTTC.

This clonotype was counted many times. The chain joins TRBV20-1 to TRBJ2-3; 7 bases are a match to TRBD1. The V and J ends lost 5 bases and 1 base, in that order; junction bases with no gene match: 9. CDR1 and CDR2 from the germline V gene are DFQATT and SNEGSKA (reference sequence). This CDR3 region has 15 residues. Written as DNA, the CDR3 is TGCAGTGCTGCCAGGGGGTCCTCGGGCACAGATACGCAGTATTTT. Its translation is CSAARGSSGTDTQYF.